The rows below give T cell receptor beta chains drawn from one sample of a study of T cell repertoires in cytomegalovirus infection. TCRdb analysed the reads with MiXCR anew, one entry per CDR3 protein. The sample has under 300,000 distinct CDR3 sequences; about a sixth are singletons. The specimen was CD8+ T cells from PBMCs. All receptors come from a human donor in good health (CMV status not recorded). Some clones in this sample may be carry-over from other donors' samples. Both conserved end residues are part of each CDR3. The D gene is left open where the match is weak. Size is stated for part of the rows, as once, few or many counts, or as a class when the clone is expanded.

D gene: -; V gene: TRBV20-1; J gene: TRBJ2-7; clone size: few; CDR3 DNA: TGCAGTGCTAAACACAGGGCCGGGACCTACGAGCAGTACTTC; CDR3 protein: CSAKHRAGTYEQYF
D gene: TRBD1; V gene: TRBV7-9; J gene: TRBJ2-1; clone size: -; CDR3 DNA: TGTGCCAGCAGCGACAGGGGGCTACACAATGAGCAGTTCTTC; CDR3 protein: CASSDRGLHNEQFF
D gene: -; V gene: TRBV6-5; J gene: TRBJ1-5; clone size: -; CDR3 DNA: TGTGCCAGCAGTCACGGAGACGACGCCCATCAGCCCCAGCATTTT; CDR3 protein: CASSHGDDAHQPQHF
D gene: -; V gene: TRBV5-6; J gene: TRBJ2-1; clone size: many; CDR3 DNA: TGTGCCAGCAGGACGTGGGGGTCCTACAATGAGCAGTTCTTC; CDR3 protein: CASRTWGSYNEQFF
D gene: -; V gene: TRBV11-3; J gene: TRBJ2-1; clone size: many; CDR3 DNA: TGTGCCAGCAGCACACGGGGGAGTATCGGCTCCTACAATGAGCAGTTCTTC; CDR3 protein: CASSTRGSIGSYNEQFF
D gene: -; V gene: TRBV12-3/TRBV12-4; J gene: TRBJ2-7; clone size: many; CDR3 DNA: TGTGCCAGCAGTTTATTGGGAGGGGGCGAGCAGTACTTC; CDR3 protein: CASSLLGGGEQYF
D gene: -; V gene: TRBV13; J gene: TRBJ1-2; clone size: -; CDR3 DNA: TGTGCCAGCAGCTTAGACGGTGGGCAGGGCGATGGCTACACCTTC; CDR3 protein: CASSLDGGQGDGYTF
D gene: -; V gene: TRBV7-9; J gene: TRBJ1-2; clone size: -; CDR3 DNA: TGTGCCAGCACCAAAACCGCCCGGGGGGTGACTAACTATGGCTACACCTTC; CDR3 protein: CASTKTARGVTNYGYTF
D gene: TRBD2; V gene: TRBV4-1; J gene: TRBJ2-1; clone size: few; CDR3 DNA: TGCGCCAGCAGCCAAGTAGCGGGGGGGGCAGGTGGCAATGAGCAGTTCTTC; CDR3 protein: CASSQVAGGAGGNEQFF
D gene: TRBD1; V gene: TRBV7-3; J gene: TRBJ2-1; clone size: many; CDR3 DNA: TGTGCCAGCAGCCTGTCAGGGGGATTGTGGAATGAGCAGTTCTTC; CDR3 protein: CASSLSGGLWNEQFF
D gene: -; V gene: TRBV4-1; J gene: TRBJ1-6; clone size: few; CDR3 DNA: TGCGCCAGCAGCCAAGAACGGGGGGCGCGCTCACCCCTCCACTTT; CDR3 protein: CASSQERGARSPLHF
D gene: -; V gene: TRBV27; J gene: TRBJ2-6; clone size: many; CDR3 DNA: TGTGCCAGGATTTCAACCGGGACGACCACTTCTGGGGCCAACGTCCTGACTTTC; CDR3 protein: CARISTGTTTSGANVLTF
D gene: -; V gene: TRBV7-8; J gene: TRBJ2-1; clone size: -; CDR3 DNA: TGTGCCAGCAGCTTAGGGGAGGGGGCTAGGAATGAGCAGTTCTTC; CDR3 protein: CASSLGEGARNEQFF
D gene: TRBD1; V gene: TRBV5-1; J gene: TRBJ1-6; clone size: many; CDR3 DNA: TGCGCCAGCAGCCAAACCCCTTACAGGGGGCGCGAGTCACCCCTCCACTTT; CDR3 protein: CASSQTPYRGRESPLHF
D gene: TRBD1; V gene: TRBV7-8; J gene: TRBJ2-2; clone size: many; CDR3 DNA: TGTGCCAGCAGCCGATTTTCGGGACAGGGGGCCCTGGACACCGGGGAGCTGTTTTTT; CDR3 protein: CASSRFSGQGALDTGELFF
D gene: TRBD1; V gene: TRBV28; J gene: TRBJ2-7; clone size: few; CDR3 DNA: TGTGCCAGCAGTCACAGGGGGCCATATCCCTACGAGCAGTACTTC; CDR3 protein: CASSHRGPYPYEQYF
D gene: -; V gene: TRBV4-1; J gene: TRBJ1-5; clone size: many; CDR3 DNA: TGCGCCAGCAGCCAAGAGAGGAATCAGCCCCAGCATTTT; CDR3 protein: CASSQERNQPQHF
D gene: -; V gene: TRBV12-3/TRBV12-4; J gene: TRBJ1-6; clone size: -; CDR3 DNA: TGTGCCAGCAGTCCCGGACGGATTAATTCACCCCTCCACTTT; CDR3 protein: CASSPGRINSPLHF
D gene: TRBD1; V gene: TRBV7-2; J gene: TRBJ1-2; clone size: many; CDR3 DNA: TGTGCCAGCAGCTCCTTGGCAGGGACAGGTGATGGCTACACCTTC; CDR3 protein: CASSSLAGTGDGYTF
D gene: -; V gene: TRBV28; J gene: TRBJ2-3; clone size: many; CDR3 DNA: TGTGCCAGCAGTTTATTTGTCCGGACAGTGGCTAGCACAGATACGCAGTATTTT; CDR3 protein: CASSLFVRTVASTDTQYF
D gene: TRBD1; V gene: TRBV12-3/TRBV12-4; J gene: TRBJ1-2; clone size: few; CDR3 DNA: TGTGCCAGCAGTTCACAGGGGGCGTTCTATGGCTACACCTTC; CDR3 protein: CASSSQGAFYGYTF
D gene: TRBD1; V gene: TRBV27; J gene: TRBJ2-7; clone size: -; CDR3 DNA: TGTGCCAGCAGTCTGACAGGGCTGGCGCTTGAGCAGTACTTC; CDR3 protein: CASSLTGLALEQYF
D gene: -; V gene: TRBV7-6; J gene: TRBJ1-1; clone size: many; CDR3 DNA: TGTGCCAGCAGCTTGGGGAGGGCCGGGAACACTGAAGCTTTCTTT; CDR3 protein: CASSLGRAGNTEAFF
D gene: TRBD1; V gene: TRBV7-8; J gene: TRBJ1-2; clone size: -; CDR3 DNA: TGTGCCAGCAGCCCCTGGGACAGCGCTAACTATGGCTACACCTTC; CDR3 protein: CASSPWDSANYGYTF
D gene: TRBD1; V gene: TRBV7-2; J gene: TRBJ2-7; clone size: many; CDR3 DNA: TGTGCCAGCAGCACGACAGGGGACGAGCAGTACTTC; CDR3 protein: CASSTTGDEQYF
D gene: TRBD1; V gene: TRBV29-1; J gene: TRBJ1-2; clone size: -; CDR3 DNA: TGCAGCGTTGCTGGGACAGGGGGCTATGGCTACACCTTC; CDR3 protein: CSVAGTGGYGYTF